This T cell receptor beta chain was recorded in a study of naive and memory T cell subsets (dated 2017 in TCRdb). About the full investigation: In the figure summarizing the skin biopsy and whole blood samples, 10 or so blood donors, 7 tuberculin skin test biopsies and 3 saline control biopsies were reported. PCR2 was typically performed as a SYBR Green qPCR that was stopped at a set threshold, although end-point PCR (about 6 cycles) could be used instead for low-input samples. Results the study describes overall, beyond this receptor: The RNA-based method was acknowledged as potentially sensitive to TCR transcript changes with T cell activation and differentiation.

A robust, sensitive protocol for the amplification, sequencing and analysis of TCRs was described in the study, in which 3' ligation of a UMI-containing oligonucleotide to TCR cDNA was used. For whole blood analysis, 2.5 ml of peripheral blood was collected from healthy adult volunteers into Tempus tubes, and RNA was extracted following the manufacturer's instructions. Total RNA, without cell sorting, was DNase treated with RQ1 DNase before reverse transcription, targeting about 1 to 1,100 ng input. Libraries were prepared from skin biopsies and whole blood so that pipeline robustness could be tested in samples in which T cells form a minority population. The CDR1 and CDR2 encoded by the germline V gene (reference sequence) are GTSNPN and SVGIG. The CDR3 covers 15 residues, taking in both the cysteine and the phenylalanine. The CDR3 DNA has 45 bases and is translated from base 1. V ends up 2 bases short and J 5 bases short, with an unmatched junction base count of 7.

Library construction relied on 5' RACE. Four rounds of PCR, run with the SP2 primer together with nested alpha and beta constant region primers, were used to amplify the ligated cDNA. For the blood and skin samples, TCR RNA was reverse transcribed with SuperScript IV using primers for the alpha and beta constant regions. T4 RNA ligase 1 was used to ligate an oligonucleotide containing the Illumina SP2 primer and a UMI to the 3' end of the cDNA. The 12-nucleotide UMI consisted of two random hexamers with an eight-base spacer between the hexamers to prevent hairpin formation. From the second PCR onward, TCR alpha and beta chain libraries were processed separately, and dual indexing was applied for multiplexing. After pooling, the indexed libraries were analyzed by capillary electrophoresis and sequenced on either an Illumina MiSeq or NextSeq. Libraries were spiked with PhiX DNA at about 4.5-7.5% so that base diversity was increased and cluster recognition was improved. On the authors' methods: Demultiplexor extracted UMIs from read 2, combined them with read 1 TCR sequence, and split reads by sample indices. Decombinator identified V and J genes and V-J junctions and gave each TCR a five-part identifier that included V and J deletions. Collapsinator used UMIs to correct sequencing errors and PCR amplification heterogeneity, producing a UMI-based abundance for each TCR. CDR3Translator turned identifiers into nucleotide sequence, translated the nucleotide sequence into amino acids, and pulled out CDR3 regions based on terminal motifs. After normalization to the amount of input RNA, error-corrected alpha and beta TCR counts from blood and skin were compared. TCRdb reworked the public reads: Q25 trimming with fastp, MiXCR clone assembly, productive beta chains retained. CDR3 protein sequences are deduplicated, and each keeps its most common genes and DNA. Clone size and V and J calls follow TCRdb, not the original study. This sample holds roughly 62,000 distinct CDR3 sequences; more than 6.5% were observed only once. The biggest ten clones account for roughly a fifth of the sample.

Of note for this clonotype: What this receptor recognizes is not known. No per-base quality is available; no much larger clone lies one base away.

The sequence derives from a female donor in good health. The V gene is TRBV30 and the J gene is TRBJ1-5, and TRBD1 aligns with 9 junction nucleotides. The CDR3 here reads CAWSIDGTGYQPQHF. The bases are TGTGCCTGGAGTATAGATGGGACAGGGTATCAGCCCCAGCATTTT. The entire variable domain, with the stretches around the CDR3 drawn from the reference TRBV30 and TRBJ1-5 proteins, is SQTIHQWPATLVQPVGSPLSLECTVEGTSNPNLYWYRQAAGRGLQLLFYSVGIGQISSEVPQNLSASRPQDRQFILSSKKLLLSDSGFYLCAWSIDGTGYQPQHFGDGTRLSIL.